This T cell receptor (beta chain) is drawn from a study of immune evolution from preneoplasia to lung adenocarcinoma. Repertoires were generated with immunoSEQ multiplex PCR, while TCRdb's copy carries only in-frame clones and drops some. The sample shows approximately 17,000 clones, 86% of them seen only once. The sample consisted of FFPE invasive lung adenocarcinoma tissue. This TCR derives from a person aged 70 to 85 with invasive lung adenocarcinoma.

CDR3 loop: CASSEGHGGANTEAFF. In DNA form, the CDR3 reads TGTGCCAGCAGTGAGGGTCATGGGGGCGCGAACACTGAAGCTTTCTTT. The chain has TRBV6-4 and TRBJ1-1; tentatively, D is TRBD1 (6 bases). The CDR3 is made up of 16 amino acids. Germline loops: CDR1 MRHNA, CDR2 SNTAGT. Deletions cut 3 bases from V and 1 base from J, with 15 bases between.